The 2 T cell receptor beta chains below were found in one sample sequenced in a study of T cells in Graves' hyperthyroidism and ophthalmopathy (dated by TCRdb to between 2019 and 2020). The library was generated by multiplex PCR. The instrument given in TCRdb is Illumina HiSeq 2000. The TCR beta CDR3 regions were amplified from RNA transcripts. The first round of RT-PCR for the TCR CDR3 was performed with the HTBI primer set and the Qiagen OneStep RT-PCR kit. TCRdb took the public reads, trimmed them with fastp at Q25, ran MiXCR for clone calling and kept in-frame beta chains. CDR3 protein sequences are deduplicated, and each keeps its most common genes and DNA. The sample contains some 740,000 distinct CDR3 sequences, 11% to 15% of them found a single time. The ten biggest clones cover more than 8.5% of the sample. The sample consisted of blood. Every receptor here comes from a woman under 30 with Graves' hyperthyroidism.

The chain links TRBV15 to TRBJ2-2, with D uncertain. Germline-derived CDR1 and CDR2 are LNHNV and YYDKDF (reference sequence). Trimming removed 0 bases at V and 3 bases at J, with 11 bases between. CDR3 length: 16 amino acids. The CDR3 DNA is TGTGCCACCAGCAGAGATTCTGGGGAATACACCGGGGAGCTGTTTTTT. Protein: CATSRDSGEYTGELFF.

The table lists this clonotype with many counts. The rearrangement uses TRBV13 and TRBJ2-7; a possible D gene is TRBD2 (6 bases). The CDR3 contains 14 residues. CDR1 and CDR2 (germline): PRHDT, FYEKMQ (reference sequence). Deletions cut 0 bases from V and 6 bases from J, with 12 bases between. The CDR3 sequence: CASSLGLAGTEQYF. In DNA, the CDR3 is TGTGCCAGCAGCTTAGGCCTGGCGGGGACCGAGCAGTACTTC.